This T cell receptor beta chain is from a study of blood T cell repertoires in COVID-19. Study details: Acute and convalescent COVID-19 samples came from the United States, Italy and Spain.

Trimming pared 1 base from V and 4 bases from J, leaving 12 bases between. The CDR3 totals 14 residues. Using immunoSEQ multiplex PCR, the repertoire was profiled, and TCRdb retains in-frame clones only, with some absent. The sample has roughly 200,000 clones; 65% to 90% are singletons. The origin of this receptor is a human donor in a cohort sampled during active COVID-19. The chain carries TRBV5-3 and TRBJ2-7, with D maybe TRBD1 (5 bases). TRBV5-3 falls under the ORF class, with uncertain function. The specimen was peripheral blood. CDR3 sequence: CARSLYQGRYEQYF. CDR3 nucleotides: TGTGCCAGAAGCTTGTACCAGGGTCGGTACGAGCAGTACTTC.